The 27 T cell receptor beta chains given below trace back to one sample, sequenced in a study of T cell repertoires in cytomegalovirus infection. TCRdb fed the reads into MiXCR, producing one record per CDR3 protein. The table shows a few hundred thousand distinct CDR3 sequences, with more than 9% occurring only once. The sequenced sample consisted of PBMCs. Receptors were obtained from a human donor in good health (CMV status not recorded). Some clones in this sample may be carry-over from other donors' samples.

The V call is TRBV6-1, the J call TRBJ2-6, with 9 bases lining up with TRBD2. Germline CDR1 and CDR2: MNHNS and SASEGT. The CDR3 runs 16 residues. Trimming cost V 6 bases and J 4 bases; bases outside gene matches: 7. CDR3 coding DNA: TGTGCCAGCAGCTTCGCTAGCGGGACGGGGGCCAACGTCCTGACTTTC. Amino acid sequence: CASSFASGTGANVLTF.

This sequence joins TRBV2 and TRBJ2-7, with D perhaps TRBD1 or TRBD2 (5 bases each). CDR1 SNHLY and CDR2 FYNNEI come from the germline V gene. V gave up 8 bases and J gave up 7 bases, with 15 bases separating them. This CDR3 contains 12 residues. CDR3 loop: CASDSPGGEQYF. Here the CDR3 DNA reads TGTGCCAGCGACAGCCCTGGGGGAGAGCAGTACTTC.

This clonotype was seen a few times. The chain is built from TRBV28 and TRBJ1-2, with D uncertain. Trimming left V 5 bases short and J 5 bases short, with 12 bases between. CDR3 length: 13 residues. CDR1 MDHEN and CDR2 SYDVKM come from the germline V gene. CDR3 loop: CASSPRAEYGYTF. The CDR3 DNA follows: TGTGCCAGCAGTCCCCGGGCGGAATATGGCTACACCTTC.

This sequence joins TRBV11-2 and TRBJ2-7, with TRBD1 identical over 10 bases. Trimming took 5 bases from V and 2 from J; bases not matched to a gene: 9. The germline V gene has CDR1 SGHAT and CDR2 FQNNGV. This CDR3 is built from 16 residues. The CDR3: CASSTNRDRGPYEQYF. Here the CDR3 DNA reads TGTGCCAGCAGCACTAATCGGGACAGGGGTCCCTACGAGCAGTACTTC.

In its sample, this clonotype was seen many times. The chain has TRBV27 and TRBJ1-2; TRBD1 agrees at 9 bases. The CDR3 is 15 amino acids. In germline, CDR1 is MNHEY, CDR2 SMNVEV (reference sequence). Trimming at V came to 5 bases and at J to 5 bases, leaving 9 bases not matched to a gene. The CDR3 loop reads CASSPVGTGKYGYTF. The CDR3 DNA follows: TGTGCCAGCAGTCCAGTCGGGACAGGGAAGTATGGCTACACCTTC.

This clonotype appeared once. This chain uses TRBV6-2 or TRBV6-3 with TRBJ2-4, with 8 positions matching TRBD1. This CDR3 has 16 residues. Germline CDR1 is MNHEY and CDR2 is SVGEGT. After removal of 6 bases from V and 8 bases from J, the junction contained 15 bases not matched to a gene. CDR3 region: CASRPRTGLLEDIQYF. The CDR3 DNA reads as TGTGCCAGCAGACCAAGGACAGGGCTCTTGGAGGACATTCAGTACTTC.

This clonotype was observed a few times. The chain is built from TRBV15 and TRBJ2-7, with 8 bases aligning to TRBD1. The CDR3 is 15 residues long. From germline, CDR1 is LNHNV and CDR2 YYDKDF (reference sequence). Trimming at V came to 1 base and at J to 4 bases, leaving 6 bases not matched to a gene. The CDR3 nucleotides are TGTGCCACCAGCAGAGGGGCAGGGGGCCGGTACGAGCAGTACTTC. This encodes CATSRGAGGRYEQYF.

The rearrangement uses TRBV20-1 and TRBJ2-1, with TRBD2 identical over 9 bases. Trimming took 6 bases from V and 10 from J; bases not matched to a gene: 10. The germline V gene encodes CDR1 DFQATT and CDR2 SNEGSKA (reference sequence). This CDR3 comprises 13 residues. The CDR3 here is CSAAKREDGEQFF. CDR3 sequence (DNA): TGCAGTGCCGCGAAGCGGGAGGATGGGGAGCAGTTCTTC.

To note about this clonotype: A read error is possible here, since a much larger clone lies one base away. The chain has TRBV7-2 and TRBJ1-6; D gene uncertain. Germline values: CDR1 SGHTA, CDR2 FQGNSA. This CDR3 contains 11 residues. CDR3 sequence: CVSSFPGTLHF. The CDR3 nucleotides read TGTGTCAGCAGCTTCCCGGGGACCCTCCACTTT.

The CDR3 sequence: CASRYEIKETQYF. In DNA, the CDR3 is TGTGCCAGCCGCTATGAAATAAAAGAGACCCAGTACTTC. The chain links TRBV5-4 to TRBJ2-5, with unresolved D. CDR3 size: 13 residues. CDR1 SGHNT and CDR2 YYREEE come from the germline V gene (reference sequence). The germline V and J ends were trimmed by 7 bases and 3 bases, with 13 bases remaining between them. The full variable domain, with the rest looked up from reference TRBV5-4 and TRBJ2-5, is ETGVTQSPTHLIKTRGQQVTLRCSSQSGHNTVSWYQQALGQGPQFIFQYYREEENGRGNFPPRFSGLQFPNYSSELNVNALELDDSALYLCASRYEIKETQYFGPGTRLLVL.

This clonotype has ten or more counts. The CDR3 DNA reads TGTGCCAGCAGCTTACCACTAGCGGGGGGGCTCTATAAAGATACGCAGTATTTT. The encoded protein is CASSLPLAGGLYKDTQYF. V and J are TRBV7-2 and TRBJ2-3, with 13 nucleotides matching TRBD2. The CDR3 runs 18 residues. J was trimmed by 5 bases and V by 2 bases; bases with no gene match: 10. Germline CDR1 SGHTA, CDR2 FQGNSA.

This clonotype appeared many times. The chain employs TRBV7-2 and TRBJ1-2; D is possibly TRBD1 (5 bases). CDR1 SGHTA and CDR2 FQGNSA come from the germline V gene. V was trimmed by 6 bases and J by 8 bases, leaving 16 bases between them. The CDR3 runs 13 residues. Here the CDR3 reads CASSLWGRDGYTF. DNA of the CDR3: TGTGCCAGCAGTCTATGGGGCAGGGACGGCTACACCTTC.

This clonotype has ten or more counts. The chain is built from TRBV19 and TRBJ2-3, with 10 nucleotides matching TRBD2. V gave up 7 bases and J gave up 1 base; unmatched junction bases: 20. This CDR3 spans 20 amino acids. Germline V gene data show CDR1 as LNHDA and CDR2 as SQIVND (reference sequence). DNA of the CDR3: TGTGCCAGTAACCCCGGGGTAGCGGGAGGAAGACGTGAGGGCACAGATACGCAGTATTTT. Translating it yields CASNPGVAGGRREGTDTQYF.

J is TRBJ2-7 and V is TRBV19, with TRBD2 matching over 12 bases. Losses at the gene ends were 4 bases for V and 9 bases for J; bases not matched to a gene: 13. CDR1 and CDR2 (germline): LNHDA, SQIVND (reference sequence). The CDR3 has 16 amino acids. CDR3 sequence: CASSTVTTSGGSGQYF. The DNA for the CDR3 is TGTGCCAGTAGTACAGTAACGACTAGCGGGGGATCCGGGCAGTACTTC.

This chain joins TRBV2 and TRBJ2-7; 10 positions agree with TRBD1. The CDR3 is made up of 14 amino acids. V lost 7 bases to trimming and J lost 4 bases; unmatched junction nucleotides: 7. The germline gives CDR1 SNHLY, CDR2 FYNNEI. The CDR3 sequence: CASTGKGQGYEQYF. CDR3 sequence (DNA): TGTGCCAGCACCGGTAAGGGACAGGGGTACGAGCAGTACTTC.

This clonotype was picked up a small number of times. The chain uses TRBV10-3 and TRBJ1-3; possibly TRBD1 for D (6 bases). Deletions cut 6 bases from V and 2 bases from J, with 8 bases between. The CDR3 is 13 residues long. Germline CDR1 and CDR2: ENHRY and SYGVKD. CDR3 in amino acids: CAISRGPGNTIYF. DNA for the CDR3: TGTGCCATCAGCCGGGGGCCTGGAAACACCATATATTTT.

The chain uses TRBV5-1 and TRBJ2-1; 9 positions agree with TRBD2. The CDR3 runs to 16 residues. V trimming: 0 bases; J trimming: 6 bases; junction bases outside the gene matches: 7. The germline gives CDR1 SGHRS, CDR2 YFSETQ. The CDR3 DNA follows: TGCGCCAGCAGCTTGGAGGGCGGGGGGGCCTCCAATGAGCAGTTCTTC. Amino acid sequence: CASSLEGGGASNEQFF.

This clonotype was detected many times. The gene calls are TRBV7-2 and TRBJ2-7, with 7 nucleotides matching TRBD2. The CDR3 contains 13 residues. With 5 bases clipped from V and 6 bases from J, the junction kept 7 bases outside the gene matches. Germline assignment: CDR1 SGHTA and CDR2 FQGNSA. CDR3 DNA sequence: TGTGCCAGCAGCCGGGGACTAAGGGCCGAGCAGTACTTC. Protein product: CASSRGLRAEQYF.

This clonotype was detected a few times. The chain links TRBV12-3 or TRBV12-4 to TRBJ1-1; no definite D call. The CDR3 sequence is 14 residues long. Between the trimmed V and J ends, which lost 5 bases and 7 bases, there was a span of 17 bases. This CDR3 reads CASSLGRPTVEAFF. The CDR3 nucleotides read TGTGCCAGCAGTCTAGGGAGGCCCACAGTTGAAGCTTTCTTT.

The genes are TRBV2 and TRBJ2-5; D is unresolved. The V and J ends lost 4 bases and 2 bases respectively, with 8 bases between them. Looked up from germline, CDR1 is SNHLY and CDR2 is FYNNEI. This CDR3 is built from 13 residues. Here the CDR3 DNA reads TGTGCCAGCAGTGGATACCCGCAAGAGACCCAGTACTTC. It yields the protein CASSGYPQETQYF.

This clonotype was seen ten or more times. This chain connects TRBV7-3 to TRBJ1-1, with D possibly being TRBD1 (5 bases). This CDR3 comprises 14 residues. CDR1 and CDR2 from the germline V gene are SGHTA and FQGTGA. The V end lost 5 bases, the J end lost 4 bases, and 14 bases lay between the germline ends. The CDR3 sequence: CASSLLGGSTEAFF. The CDR3 DNA reads as TGTGCCAGCAGCCTCCTGGGGGGGAGCACTGAAGCTTTCTTT.

This clonotype occurred many times. The chain recombines TRBV7-2 with TRBJ1-5; a possible D gene is TRBD1 (6 bases). The CDR3 is made up of 15 amino acids. Germline lookup yields CDR1 SGHTA and CDR2 FQGNSA. V dropped 2 bases and J dropped 4 bases, with 12 bases sitting between them. CDR3 DNA: TGTGCCAGCAGCTTATTCTCGGGGGCGAATCAGCCCCAGCATTTT. It specifies CASSLFSGANQPQHF.

Here the CDR3 reads CSAPTSGATGELFF. The CDR3 nucleotides read TGCAGTGCTCCGACTAGCGGGGCCACCGGGGAGCTGTTTTTT. The chain combines TRBV20-1 with TRBJ2-2, with TRBD2 identical over 11 bases. Per germline, CDR1 DFQATT and CDR2 SNEGSKA (reference sequence). V lost 5 bases and J lost 4; bases outside the gene matches: 3. The CDR3 totals 14 residues.

This sequence joins TRBV10-3 and TRBJ2-1; 12 positions agree with TRBD2. From germline, CDR1 is ENHRY and CDR2 SYGVKD. V shed 4 bases, J shed 7 bases, and the junction held 2 bases outside the gene matches. CDR3 size: 14 residues. The CDR3 DNA sequence: TGTGCCATCAGTGGACTAGCGGGAGTTAATGAGCAGTTCTTC. It is translated as CAISGLAGVNEQFF.

This clonotype has at least ten counts. V is TRBV6-2 or TRBV6-3 and J is TRBJ2-7, with a weak D call TRBD2 (5 bases). The CDR3 is made up of 15 amino acids. V was shortened by 2 bases and J by 2 bases, with 13 bases between the two germline ends. Germline V gene data show CDR1 as MNHEY and CDR2 as SVGEGT. The CDR3 loop reads CASSYERSPTYEQYF. The CDR3 nucleotides are TGTGCCAGCAGTTACGAGCGGAGTCCTACCTACGAGCAGTACTTC.

The chain has TRBV7-3 and TRBJ2-1; 8 bases are shared with TRBD1. The CDR3 is 12 residues long. Trimming cost V 4 bases and J 14 bases; bases outside gene matches: 7. Germline CDR1 SGHTA, CDR2 FQGTGA. CDR3: CASSSRTGQEFF. The CDR3 coding sequence is TGTGCCAGCAGCTCACGGACAGGGCAGGAGTTCTTC.

This clonotype showed up just a few times. This sequence joins TRBV12-3 or TRBV12-4 and TRBJ2-1; D is unclear. Trimming cost V 6 bases and J 8 bases, with 8 bases left between them. The CDR3 is 11 residues long. The CDR3 region has the DNA TGTGCCAGCAGCTCTCAGGATGAGCAGTTCTTC. Its protein product is CASSSQDEQFF.